A selection of T cell receptor beta chains follows, all from one sample in a study of blood T cell repertoires in COVID-19. Here immunoSEQ multiplex PCR was the method, and the copy in TCRdb shows in-frame clones only, minus some. The profile shows about 130,000 clones, around 89% of them singletons. What was sequenced was peripheral blood. These receptors were taken from a man between 60 and 70 years old with active or convalescent COVID-19. Both conserved end residues are part of each CDR3. Fields, in order: V gene, J gene, clone size, D gene, CDR3 DNA, CDR3 protein. The D gene is left open where the match is weak. A clone size is listed for some rows: how often the clone was seen (once, few, many), or a class if it is expanded.

v_gene: TRBV5-6
j_gene: TRBJ2-5
abundance: NA
d_gene: TRBD2
CDR3nt: TGTGCCAGCAGCCTTGTGGCTAGCGGGGGGCTGAGAGAGACCCAGTACTTC
CDR3aa: CASSLVASGGLRETQYF

v_gene: TRBV2
j_gene: TRBJ2-5
abundance: NA
d_gene: TRBD2
CDR3nt: TGTGCCAGCAGCACCGGACTAGGTGTGGAGACCCAGTACTTC
CDR3aa: CASSTGLGVETQYF

v_gene: TRBV2
j_gene: TRBJ2-7
abundance: NA
d_gene: NA
CDR3nt: TGTGCCAGCAGTTCCAACCCACAGGGGGGGAGGCAGTACTTC
CDR3aa: CASSSNPQGGRQYF

v_gene: TRBV6-5
j_gene: TRBJ1-4
abundance: NA
d_gene: TRBD1
CDR3nt: TGTGCCAGCAGTTCCGGAGGACAGGGTAATGAAAAACTGTTTTTT
CDR3aa: CASSSGGQGNEKLFF

v_gene: TRBV24-1
j_gene: TRBJ2-7
abundance: NA
d_gene: TRBD1
CDR3nt: TGTGCCACCAGTGATATCAGGACAGGGGGAAAGGACGAGCAGTACTTC
CDR3aa: CATSDIRTGGKDEQYF

v_gene: TRBV29-1
j_gene: TRBJ1-2
abundance: NA
d_gene: TRBD1
CDR3nt: TGCAGCGCTAAGGGACAGCTCTATGGCTACACCTTC
CDR3aa: CSAKGQLYGYTF

v_gene: TRBV9
j_gene: TRBJ2-5
abundance: NA
d_gene: TRBD2
CDR3nt: TGTGCCAGCAGCGTAGGACTAGCGATTTCCGAGGAGACCCAGTACTTC
CDR3aa: CASSVGLAISEETQYF

v_gene: TRBV6-6
j_gene: TRBJ2-5
abundance: NA
d_gene: TRBD2
CDR3nt: TGTGCCAGCAGTCGCGGGGGAGGAGAGACCCAGTACTTC
CDR3aa: CASSRGGGETQYF

v_gene: TRBV7-2
j_gene: TRBJ2-7
abundance: NA
d_gene: NA
CDR3nt: TGTGCCAGCAGCCGCGGGACAGCCCCCAACGAGCAGTACTTC
CDR3aa: CASSRGTAPNEQYF

v_gene: TRBV5-6
j_gene: TRBJ1-6
abundance: NA
d_gene: NA
CDR3nt: TGTGCCAGCAGCCAAGGACAGAAAAATTCACCCCTCCACTTT
CDR3aa: CASSQGQKNSPLHF

v_gene: TRBV12-3/TRBV12-4
j_gene: TRBJ2-1
abundance: NA
d_gene: NA
CDR3nt: TGTGCCAGCAGTTTCGGCAGGGGGGAGTTCTTC
CDR3aa: CASSFGRGEFF

v_gene: TRBV28
j_gene: TRBJ1-2
abundance: NA
d_gene: NA
CDR3nt: TGTGCCAGCAGTTTCGGTCAGGACTATGGCTACACCTTC
CDR3aa: CASSFGQDYGYTF

v_gene: TRBV19
j_gene: TRBJ2-5
abundance: NA
d_gene: TRBD2
CDR3nt: TGTGCCAGTAGTCGCCCCCCAGCGGGGGGGCCTCGGGAGACCCAGTACTTC
CDR3aa: CASSRPPAGGPRETQYF

v_gene: TRBV18
j_gene: TRBJ2-1
abundance: NA
d_gene: TRBD1
CDR3nt: TGTGCCAGCTCACCACGAACAGGGGTCCTAGCCTACAATGAGCAGTTCTTC
CDR3aa: CASSPRTGVLAYNEQFF

v_gene: TRBV28
j_gene: TRBJ2-2
abundance: NA
d_gene: TRBD1
CDR3nt: TGTGCCAGCAGGCCTGGACAGGGCCGACGGGAGCTGTTTTTT
CDR3aa: CASRPGQGRRELFF

v_gene: TRBV29-1
j_gene: TRBJ1-5
abundance: NA
d_gene: NA
CDR3nt: TGCAGCGTTGTCCTCCCGGGGGGTGGCAATCAGCCCCAGCATTTT
CDR3aa: CSVVLPGGGNQPQHF

v_gene: TRBV18
j_gene: TRBJ1-1
abundance: NA
d_gene: NA
CDR3nt: TGTGCCAGCTCACCACGGGCAGGGACTGAAGCTTTCTTT
CDR3aa: CASSPRAGTEAFF

v_gene: TRBV6-5
j_gene: TRBJ2-7
abundance: NA
d_gene: TRBD1
CDR3nt: TGTGCCAGCAGTTACGGACAGGGGAATGGCGAGCAGTACTTC
CDR3aa: CASSYGQGNGEQYF

v_gene: TRBV10-3
j_gene: TRBJ2-1
abundance: NA
d_gene: NA
CDR3nt: TGTGCCATCAGTGAGGTGTCTAGCGCATACAATGAGCAGTTCTTC
CDR3aa: CAISEVSSAYNEQFF

v_gene: TRBV9
j_gene: TRBJ2-2
abundance: NA
d_gene: TRBD2
CDR3nt: TGTGCCAGCTCTCGGACTAGCGGGGCGAACACCGGGGAGCTGTTTTTT
CDR3aa: CASSRTSGANTGELFF

v_gene: TRBV13
j_gene: TRBJ1-2
abundance: NA
d_gene: NA
CDR3nt: TGTGCCAGCAGCTTACGGGGTAGCGGCTACACCTTC
CDR3aa: CASSLRGSGYTF

v_gene: TRBV7-2
j_gene: TRBJ2-5
abundance: NA
d_gene: TRBD1
CDR3nt: TGTGCCAGCAGGTCGACAGGGACCCAAGAGACCCAGTACTTC
CDR3aa: CASRSTGTQETQYF

v_gene: TRBV18
j_gene: TRBJ2-7
abundance: NA
d_gene: NA
CDR3nt: TGTGCCAGCTCACCTTTGCCCGGGACACTCAGCTCCTACGAGCAGTACTTC
CDR3aa: CASSPLPGTLSSYEQYF

v_gene: TRBV28
j_gene: TRBJ1-5
abundance: once
d_gene: NA
CDR3nt: TGTGCCAGCAGTTCGTCATCGGGTAAGCAGCCCCAGCATTTT
CDR3aa: CASSSSSGKQPQHF

v_gene: TRBV2
j_gene: TRBJ2-7
abundance: NA
d_gene: TRBD1
CDR3nt: TGTGCCAGCAGTGCAGGACAGGAGGTCTACGAGCAGTACTTC
CDR3aa: CASSAGQEVYEQYF

v_gene: TRBV7-2
j_gene: TRBJ1-1
abundance: NA
d_gene: TRBD1
CDR3nt: TGTGCCAGCAGCTTATACGGGACAGGGGGTAATGAAGCTTTCTTT
CDR3aa: CASSLYGTGGNEAFF

v_gene: TRBV28
j_gene: TRBJ1-4
abundance: NA
d_gene: TRBD1
CDR3nt: TGTGCCAGCAGTTCCCCCGGGGACAGTTTTCATGAAAAACTGTTTTTT
CDR3aa: CASSSPGDSFHEKLFF

v_gene: TRBV28
j_gene: TRBJ1-1
abundance: NA
d_gene: TRBD1
CDR3nt: TGTGCCAGCAGTTTATGGGGACAGGGCATCATGAACACTGAAGCTTTCTTT
CDR3aa: CASSLWGQGIMNTEAFF

v_gene: TRBV6-5
j_gene: TRBJ1-6
abundance: NA
d_gene: TRBD1
CDR3nt: TGTGCCAGCAGGGGAGGGACAGGGGAGAGCTCACCCCTCCACTTT
CDR3aa: CASRGGTGESSPLHF

v_gene: TRBV15
j_gene: TRBJ1-1
abundance: NA
d_gene: NA
CDR3nt: TGTGCCACCAGCAGCAGTCAGGGGACCACTGAAGCTTTCTTT
CDR3aa: CATSSSQGTTEAFF

v_gene: TRBV23-1
j_gene: TRBJ2-5
abundance: NA
d_gene: TRBD1
CDR3nt: TGCGCCAGCAGAGACAGGGTTCGAAAAGAGACCCAGTACTTC
CDR3aa: CASRDRVRKETQYF

v_gene: TRBV5-4
j_gene: TRBJ2-1
abundance: NA
d_gene: TRBD1
CDR3nt: TGTGCCAGCAGCTTGGAAATTTCGAACAGGGGTAATGAGCAGTTCTTC
CDR3aa: CASSLEISNRGNEQFF

v_gene: TRBV28
j_gene: TRBJ1-2
abundance: NA
d_gene: NA
CDR3nt: TGTGCCAGCACCGCCGGCGGGCTCGGTTTTGGCTACACCTTC
CDR3aa: CASTAGGLGFGYTF

v_gene: TRBV5-1
j_gene: TRBJ2-3
abundance: NA
d_gene: TRBD1
CDR3nt: TGCGCCAGCAGCTTGGAGGGACAGGGGGCAGGGGATACGCAGTATTTT
CDR3aa: CASSLEGQGAGDTQYF

v_gene: TRBV11-2
j_gene: TRBJ2-4
abundance: NA
d_gene: NA
CDR3nt: TGTGCCAGCAGCTCGACATCTTATGGAAACATTCAGTACTTC
CDR3aa: CASSSTSYGNIQYF

v_gene: TRBV30
j_gene: TRBJ1-2
abundance: NA
d_gene: NA
CDR3nt: TGTGCCTGGGCTAGACAGCTAAAATATGGCTACACCTTC
CDR3aa: CAWARQLKYGYTF

v_gene: TRBV18
j_gene: TRBJ1-2
abundance: NA
d_gene: NA
CDR3nt: TGTGCCAGCTCATCCGACAAGAACTATGGCTACACCTTC
CDR3aa: CASSSDKNYGYTF

v_gene: TRBV6-2/TRBV6-3
j_gene: TRBJ1-1
abundance: NA
d_gene: TRBD1
CDR3nt: TGTGCCAGCAGTCCCCACAGGGGAATGAACACTGAAGCTTTCTTT
CDR3aa: CASSPHRGMNTEAFF

v_gene: TRBV28
j_gene: TRBJ2-2
abundance: NA
d_gene: TRBD2
CDR3nt: TGTGCCAGCCTGGGGAGCGGGGGGGGCACCGGGGAGCTGTTTTTT
CDR3aa: CASLGSGGGTGELFF

v_gene: TRBV4-1
j_gene: TRBJ2-7
abundance: NA
d_gene: TRBD1
CDR3nt: TGCGCCAGCAGCCAAGCTACCGGGACAGGGAGCCACGAGCAGTACTTC
CDR3aa: CASSQATGTGSHEQYF

v_gene: TRBV10-3
j_gene: TRBJ1-2
abundance: NA
d_gene: TRBD1
CDR3nt: TGTGCCATCAGTGACCAGGGGGCAGAGGGCTACACCTTC
CDR3aa: CAISDQGAEGYTF

v_gene: TRBV12-2
j_gene: TRBJ2-7
abundance: NA
d_gene: NA
CDR3nt: TGTGCAAGTCGCTTAGAAGCAGGGGACGGCGAGCAGTACTTC
CDR3aa: CASRLEAGDGEQYF

v_gene: TRBV7-2
j_gene: TRBJ2-7
abundance: once
d_gene: TRBD2
CDR3nt: TGTGCCAGCAGCTTAGCACTAGCGCCTTACGAGCAGTACTTC
CDR3aa: CASSLALAPYEQYF

v_gene: TRBV11-2
j_gene: TRBJ1-2
abundance: NA
d_gene: TRBD1
CDR3nt: TGTGCCAGCAGCTTTAGAGGACAGGATGATGGCTACACCTTC
CDR3aa: CASSFRGQDDGYTF

v_gene: TRBV24-1
j_gene: TRBJ2-5
abundance: NA
d_gene: NA
CDR3nt: TGTGCCACCAGTGACTCGGGACTGGGTGGCGCGGAGACCCAGTACTTC
CDR3aa: CATSDSGLGGAETQYF